A single sample gave rise to the 4 T cell receptor beta chains below, sequenced in a study of blood T cell repertoires in COVID-19. This table comes from immunoSEQ multiplex PCR, and its TCRdb copy is limited to in-frame clones, with some not included. Here the sample spans some 180,000 clones, approximately 90% being singletons. The sample consisted of peripheral blood. These receptors were obtained from a man aged 35-49 years with active or convalescent COVID-19.

The V and J genes are TRBV5-1 and TRBJ1-1, with D perhaps matching TRBD1 (5 bases). The germline V gene encodes CDR1 SGHRS and CDR2 YFSETQ. This CDR3 has 14 amino acids. Trimming pared 4 bases from V and 1 base from J, leaving 11 bases between. The CDR3 region has the DNA TGCGCCAGCAGCCCAGCGACAGCGAACACTGAAGCTTTCTTT. This sequence encodes CASSPATANTEAFF.

J is TRBJ1-5 and V is TRBV6-5, with TRBD1 as a possible D gene (6 bases). The CDR3 length is 13 residues. CDR1 MNHEY and CDR2 SVGAGI come from the germline V gene. V was shortened by 6 bases and J by 3 bases, with 9 bases between the two germline ends. In nucleotides, the CDR3 is TGTGCCAGCAGGGACAGTCTCAATCAGCCCCAGCATTTT. It yields the protein CASRDSLNQPQHF.

The chain employs TRBV5-1 and TRBJ1-1; D not resolved. V was shortened by 6 bases and J by 7 bases, with 16 bases between the two germline ends. CDR3 length: 13 amino acids. Germline V gene lookup returns CDR1 SGHRS and CDR2 YFSETQ. The CDR3 region has the DNA TGCGCCAGCAAAGACCGGGTCGAGAGTGAAGCTTTCTTT. Amino acids: CASKDRVESEAFF.

DNA of the CDR3: TGTGCCAGCAGCTCCTCGACAGGGGAGGGCTACGAGCAGTACTTC. This gives the protein CASSSSTGEGYEQYF. The chain combines TRBV7-2 with TRBJ2-7; D possibly corresponds to TRBD1 (8 bases). The CDR3 contains 15 residues. V was pared by 4 bases and J by 3 bases, with 16 bases between. Germline V lookup: CDR1 SGHTA, CDR2 FQGNSA.